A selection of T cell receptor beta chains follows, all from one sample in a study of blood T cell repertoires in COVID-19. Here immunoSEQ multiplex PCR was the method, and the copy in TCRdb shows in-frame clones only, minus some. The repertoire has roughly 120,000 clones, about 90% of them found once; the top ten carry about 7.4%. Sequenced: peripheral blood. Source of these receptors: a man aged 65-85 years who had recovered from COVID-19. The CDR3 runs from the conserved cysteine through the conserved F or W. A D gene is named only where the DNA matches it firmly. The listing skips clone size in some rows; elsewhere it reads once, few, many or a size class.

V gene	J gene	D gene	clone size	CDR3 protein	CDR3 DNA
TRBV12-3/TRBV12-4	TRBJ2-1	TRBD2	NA	CASITSGRSEQFF	TGTGCCAGCATTACTAGCGGGAGATCCGAGCAGTTCTTC
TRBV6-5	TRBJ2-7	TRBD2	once	CASSGTSDSYEQYF	TGTGCCAGCAGCGGGACTAGCGATTCCTACGAGCAGTACTTC
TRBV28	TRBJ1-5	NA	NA	CASHPGGSGAHQPQHF	TGTGCCAGCCACCCGGGGGGATCCGGGGCACATCAGCCCCAGCATTTT
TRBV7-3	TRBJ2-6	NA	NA	CASSHAGNGANVLTF	TGTGCCAGCAGCCACGCGGGGAATGGGGCCAACGTCCTGACTTTC
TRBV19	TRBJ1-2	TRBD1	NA	CASSATGSYGYTF	TGTGCCAGTAGTGCGACAGGGAGCTATGGCTACACCTTC
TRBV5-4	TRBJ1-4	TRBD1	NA	CASSRQGAGEKLFF	TGTGCCAGCAGCCGACAGGGGGCAGGGGAAAAACTGTTTTTT
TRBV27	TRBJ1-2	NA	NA	CASSLRSQTGIYGYTF	TGTGCCAGCAGTCTAAGATCTCAGACGGGGATCTATGGCTACACCTTC
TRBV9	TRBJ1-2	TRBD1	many	CASALRTGGGGYTF	TGTGCCAGCGCTCTAAGGACAGGGGGCGGAGGCTACACCTTC
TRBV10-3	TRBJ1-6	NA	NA	CAISDRINDSPLHF	TGTGCCATCAGTGACAGGATCAATGATTCACCCCTCCACTTT
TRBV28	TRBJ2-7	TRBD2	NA	CASQSGSYEQYF	TGTGCCAGTCAGAGCGGGAGCTACGAGCAGTACTTC
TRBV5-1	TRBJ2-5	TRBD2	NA	CASSLGSSGAYQETQYF	TGCGCCAGCAGCTTGGGTTCTAGCGGGGCTTACCAAGAGACCCAGTACTTC
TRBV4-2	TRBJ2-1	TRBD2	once	CASSQESSGRGQFF	TGTGCCAGCAGCCAAGAGTCTAGCGGGAGGGGGCAGTTCTTC
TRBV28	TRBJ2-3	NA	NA	CASSFRGNTDTQYF	TGTGCCAGCAGTTTCAGGGGTAACACAGATACGCAGTATTTT
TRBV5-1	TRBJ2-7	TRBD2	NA	CASSFELAGGPLHEQYF	TGCGCCAGCAGCTTCGAACTAGCGGGAGGGCCCCTCCACGAGCAGTACTTC
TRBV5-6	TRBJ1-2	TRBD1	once	CASRPGTGADYGYTF	TGTGCCAGCCGGCCCGGGACAGGTGCTGACTATGGCTACACCTTC
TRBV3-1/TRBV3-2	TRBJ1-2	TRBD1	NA	CASSQGTGGPFYGYTF	TGTGCCAGCAGCCAAGGGACAGGGGGCCCCTTCTATGGCTACACCTTC
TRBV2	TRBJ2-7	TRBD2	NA	CASSEGVETSRYF	TGTGCCAGCAGTGAAGGAGTAGAGACTAGCCGTTACTTC
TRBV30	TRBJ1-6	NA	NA	CAWRGVGNSPLHF	TGTGCCTGGAGGGGCGTGGGTAATTCACCCCTCCACTTT
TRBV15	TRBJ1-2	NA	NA	CATSGPGGEDYGYTF	TGTGCCACCAGCGGCCCGGGGGGGGAAGACTATGGCTACACCTTC
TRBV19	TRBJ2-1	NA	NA	CASSIRQGEQFF	TGTGCCAGTAGTATACGTCAGGGTGAGCAGTTCTTC
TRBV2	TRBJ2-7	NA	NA	CASSEGPTGEQYF	TGTGCCAGCAGTGAAGGTCCTACGGGCGAGCAGTACTTC
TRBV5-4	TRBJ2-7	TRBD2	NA	CASSTRERGYEQYF	TGTGCCAGCAGTACGAGGGAGCGGGGTTACGAGCAGTACTTC
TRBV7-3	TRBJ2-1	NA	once	CASSLMVSDYNEQFF	TGTGCCAGCAGCTTAATGGTTAGCGACTACAATGAGCAGTTCTTC
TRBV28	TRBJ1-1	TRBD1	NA	CASSLGQGKAFF	TGTGCCAGCAGTTTGGGACAGGGTAAAGCTTTCTTT
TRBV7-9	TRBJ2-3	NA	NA	CASSPEGTDTQYF	TGTGCCAGCAGCCCGGAGGGCACAGATACGCAGTATTTT
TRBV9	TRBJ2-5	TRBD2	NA	CASSVPSAGLETQYF	TGTGCCAGCAGCGTTCCCTCAGCGGGATTGGAGACCCAGTACTTC
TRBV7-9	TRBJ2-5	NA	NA	CASSLGAGPETQYF	TGTGCCAGCAGCTTAGGGGCAGGGCCAGAGACCCAGTACTTC
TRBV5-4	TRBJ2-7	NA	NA	CASSLGQGFGYEQYF	TGTGCCAGCAGCTTGGGGCAGGGGTTTGGGTACGAGCAGTACTTC
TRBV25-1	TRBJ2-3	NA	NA	CASSELTGFTDTQYF	TGTGCCAGCAGTGAATTAACAGGATTCACAGATACGCAGTATTTT
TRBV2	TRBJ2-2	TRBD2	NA	CASTTSGGDTGELFF	TGTGCCAGCACCACCTCGGGGGGGGACACCGGGGAGCTGTTTTTT
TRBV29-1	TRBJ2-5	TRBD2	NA	CSVPTSGILGTQYF	TGCAGCGTCCCGACTAGCGGTATACTAGGGACCCAGTACTTC
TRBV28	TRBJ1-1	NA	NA	CASSLGGENTEAFF	TGTGCCAGCAGTTTAGGGGGGGAGAACACTGAAGCTTTCTTT
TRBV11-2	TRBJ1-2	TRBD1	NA	CASSQFGDRSNYGYTF	TGTGCCAGCAGCCAATTCGGGGACAGGTCTAACTATGGCTACACCTTC
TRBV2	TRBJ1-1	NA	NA	CASTEQAMNTEAFF	TGTGCCAGCACCGAACAGGCCATGAACACTGAAGCTTTCTTT
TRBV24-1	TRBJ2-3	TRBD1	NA	CATSDLRDRGTDTQYF	TGTGCCACCAGTGATCTCCGGGACAGGGGAACAGATACGCAGTATTTT
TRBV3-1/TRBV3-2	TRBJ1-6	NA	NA	CASSHRDRFNSPLHF	TGTGCCAGCAGCCACCGTGACAGGTTTAATTCACCCCTCCACTTT
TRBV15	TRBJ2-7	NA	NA	CATSRDGDAGEQYF	TGTGCCACCAGCAGAGATGGGGATGCAGGGGAGCAGTACTTC
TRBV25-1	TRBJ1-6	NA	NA	CASSEYSRNSPLHF	TGTGCCAGCAGTGAATATTCCCGGAATTCACCCCTCCACTTT
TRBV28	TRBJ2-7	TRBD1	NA	CASSSQGAEYF	TGTGCCAGCAGCTCTCAGGGGGCGGAGTACTTC
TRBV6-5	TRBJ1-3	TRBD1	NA	CASRGQGKRNTIYF	TGTGCCAGTCGAGGACAGGGAAAGAGAAACACCATATATTTT
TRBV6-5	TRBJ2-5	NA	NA	CASSYGNRETQYF	TGTGCCAGCAGTTACGGGAACAGGGAGACCCAGTACTTC
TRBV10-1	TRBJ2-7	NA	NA	CASSDRVLGHEQYF	TGCGCCAGCAGTGACAGGGTCTTAGGCCACGAGCAGTACTTC
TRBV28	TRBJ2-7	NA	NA	CATETPWRGEQYF	TGTGCCACCGAGACCCCGTGGCGCGGCGAGCAGTACTTC
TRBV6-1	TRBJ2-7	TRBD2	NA	CASRSDWGGSYEQYF	TGTGCCAGCAGATCGGACTGGGGGGGTTCCTACGAGCAGTACTTC
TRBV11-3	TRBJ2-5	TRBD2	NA	CASSPSGSRETQYF	TGTGCCAGCAGCCCAAGCGGGAGCAGAGAGACCCAGTACTTC
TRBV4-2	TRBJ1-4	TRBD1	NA	CASSPTGGVNEKLFF	TGTGCCAGCAGCCCTACAGGGGGCGTTAATGAAAAACTGTTTTTT